This is a list of T cell receptor beta chains from one sample in a study of cytomegalovirus exposure and HLA in healthy donors. The assay was immunoSEQ multiplex PCR, and TCRdb's table has in-frame clones only and misses some. The sample consists of 57,000 or so clones, about 96% of them appearing once. Material for sequencing was PBMCs. All receptors derive from a young man in good health and CMV-seronegative. Each CDR3 is given with its conserved first and last residue.

J gene: TRBJ2-7
V gene: TRBV10-3
CDR3 protein: CAILRDRGLEQYF

J gene: TRBJ2-1
V gene: TRBV27
CDR3 protein: CASSLTVFRGSEQFF

J gene: TRBJ2-1
V gene: TRBV6-4
CDR3 protein: CASRDYSGRAYNEQFF

J gene: TRBJ1-5
V gene: TRBV30
CDR3 protein: CAWSVRGVQPQHF

J gene: TRBJ2-7
V gene: TRBV6-1
CDR3 protein: CASSKPGQGIEQYF

J gene: TRBJ1-1
V gene: TRBV2
CDR3 protein: CASSELGTGGWRAFF

J gene: TRBJ2-1
V gene: TRBV7-9
CDR3 protein: CASRALAGGTHRNEQFF

J gene: TRBJ2-7
V gene: TRBV27
CDR3 protein: CASSYGQGLGEQYF

J gene: TRBJ1-5
V gene: TRBV4-1
CDR3 protein: CASSQDGRAAPQHF

J gene: TRBJ2-7
V gene: TRBV2
CDR3 protein: CASSDKRKPYEQYF

J gene: TRBJ2-1
V gene: TRBV4-1
CDR3 protein: CASRPNPRDRRVNEQFF

J gene: TRBJ2-7
V gene: TRBV7-6
CDR3 protein: CASSRKVFRDRDDEQYF

J gene: TRBJ2-1
V gene: TRBV5-8
CDR3 protein: CASSRRGGVEQFF

J gene: TRBJ2-3
V gene: TRBV28
CDR3 protein: CASSSPGPADTQYF

J gene: TRBJ1-1
V gene: TRBV11-2
CDR3 protein: CASSPRRGVNTEAFF

J gene: TRBJ2-4
V gene: TRBV27
CDR3 protein: CASTSASLGPLAKNIQYF

J gene: TRBJ1-2
V gene: TRBV7-9
CDR3 protein: CASSSLGRDGYTF

J gene: TRBJ2-1
V gene: TRBV11-2
CDR3 protein: CASSLGHRSGGSYNEQFF

J gene: TRBJ2-5
V gene: TRBV5-1
CDR3 protein: CASSGTDQETQYF

J gene: TRBJ2-5
V gene: TRBV18
CDR3 protein: CASSPPGLAGGIGETQYF

J gene: TRBJ2-1
V gene: TRBV6-1
CDR3 protein: CASSDGQGVSNEQFF

J gene: TRBJ2-7
V gene: TRBV2
CDR3 protein: CASRPTEGRSYEQYF

J gene: TRBJ2-4
V gene: TRBV11-2
CDR3 protein: CASSLVRGGYIQYF

J gene: TRBJ1-2
V gene: TRBV7-2
CDR3 protein: CASTLTPGQGPGYTF

J gene: TRBJ2-5
V gene: TRBV5-1
CDR3 protein: CASRGTGVPEAQYF

J gene: TRBJ2-1
V gene: TRBV28
CDR3 protein: CASSFLTSGRRQFF

J gene: TRBJ2-1
V gene: TRBV29-1
CDR3 protein: CSVEGGRDNEQFF

J gene: .
V gene: TRBV27
CDR3 protein: CASSLDRSLPLDEQYF

J gene: TRBJ2-1
V gene: TRBV6-5
CDR3 protein: CASSSSGGRNEQFF

J gene: TRBJ2-3
V gene: TRBV28
CDR3 protein: CASSWTSGTDTQYF

J gene: TRBJ2-1
V gene: TRBV30
CDR3 protein: CAWLGGSSYNEQFF

J gene: TRBJ1-5
V gene: TRBV10-1
CDR3 protein: CASSRTGTQPQHF

J gene: TRBJ1-2
V gene: TRBV9
CDR3 protein: CASSVTVSSGYTF

J gene: TRBJ2-7
V gene: TRBV6-6
CDR3 protein: CASSFSSWYEQYF

J gene: TRBJ2-7
V gene: TRBV28
CDR3 protein: CASRAATYEQYF

J gene: TRBJ1-5
V gene: TRBV7-2
CDR3 protein: CASSLGGGQGDQPQHF

J gene: TRBJ1-5
V gene: TRBV7-8
CDR3 protein: CASSLGGRGWQPQHF

J gene: TRBJ2-4
V gene: TRBV4-1
CDR3 protein: CASSQPTSGLAKNIQYF

J gene: TRBJ1-1
V gene: TRBV19
CDR3 protein: CASAGVGTEAFF

J gene: TRBJ2-3
V gene: TRBV9
CDR3 protein: CASSVGGISTDTQYF

J gene: TRBJ2-3
V gene: TRBV18
CDR3 protein: CASSPSPATLTDTQYF

J gene: TRBJ2-2
V gene: TRBV4-1
CDR3 protein: CASSPRVGGTGELFF

J gene: TRBJ2-1
V gene: TRBV5-1
CDR3 protein: CASSSEDRVGDEQFF

J gene: TRBJ2-2
V gene: TRBV28
CDR3 protein: CASSPRRGTGELFF

J gene: TRBJ2-7
V gene: TRBV15
CDR3 protein: CATSSRANEQYF

J gene: TRBJ2-7
V gene: TRBV29-1
CDR3 protein: CSVSGTEPYEQYF

J gene: TRBJ1-2
V gene: TRBV29-1
CDR3 protein: CSVTQGNGYTF

J gene: TRBJ2-2
V gene: TRBV6-1
CDR3 protein: CASGGGVDSSGELFF

J gene: TRBJ2-3
V gene: TRBV15
CDR3 protein: CATTDRGRTDTQYF

J gene: TRBJ2-3
V gene: TRBV7-9
CDR3 protein: CASSFIEGEGVLADTQYF